Presented here are 9 T cell receptor beta chains from one specimen sequenced in a study of technical replicates of blood from several donors (dated by TCRdb to between 2016 and 2019). Libraries were constructed by the immunoSEQ multiplex PCR assay. This immuneACCESS table, as held by TCRdb, lists in-frame sequences with V and J called but not all clones. Of the missing ones, under half trace to an unresolved V gene in checked studies; the others have no known cause. The table for this sample lists 70,000 to 95,000 clones; 95% to 98% of them were counted only once. The ten top clones hold under 0.3% of the sample. The material sequenced was T cells isolated from PBMCs. These receptors came from a human donor in good health.

A single count supports this clone. This chain uses TRBV7-2 with TRBJ2-7, with 10 bases identical to TRBD1. The CDR3 totals 15 residues. Germline V lookup: CDR1 SGHTA, CDR2 FQGNSA. Trimming cost V 1 base and J 3 bases; bases outside gene matches: 3. The CDR3 protein is CASSLVWTGGYEQYF. In DNA form, the CDR3 reads TGTGCCAGCAGCTTAGTATGGACAGGGGGCTACGAGCAGTACTTC.

The chain uses TRBV7-8 and TRBJ2-1; 9 positions agree with TRBD2. V dropped 5 bases and J dropped 0; count of bases not matched to a gene: 20. CDR3 length: 21 amino acids. Germline V gene lookup returns CDR1 SGHVS and CDR2 FQNEAQ. CDR3 amino acids: CASSAPRDTAGGLSSYNEQFF. The CDR3 DNA follows: TGTGCCAGCAGCGCGCCCAGAGACACAGCGGGAGGCTTAAGCTCCTACAATGAGCAGTTCTTC.

The chain couples TRBV5-1 to TRBJ2-2, with 10 bases matching TRBD1. The germline gives CDR1 SGHRS, CDR2 YFSETQ. J was trimmed by 6 bases and V by 5 bases; bases with no gene match: 1. This CDR3 is built from 13 residues. The CDR3 nucleotides read TGCGCCAGCAGGACAGGGGGCCCCGGGGAGCTGTTTTTT. Amino acid sequence: CASRTGGPGELFF. Using reference TRBV5-1 and TRBJ2-2 for the parts outside the CDR3, the full variable domain is KAGVTQTPRYLIKTRGQQVTLSCSPISGHRSVSWYQQTPGQGLQFLFEYFSETQRNKGNFPGRFSGRQFSNSRSEMNVSTLELGDSALYLCASRTGGPGELFFGEGSRLTVL.

The V gene is TRBV5-1, the J gene TRBJ2-3; 9 bases fit TRBD1. V lost 8 bases to trimming and J lost 2 bases; unmatched junction nucleotides: 6. The CDR3 totals 14 residues. The germline gives CDR1 SGHRS, CDR2 YFSETQ. CDR3 coding DNA: TGCGCCAGTAACCGGGACAGGGTCACAGATACGCAGTATTTT. Translated, it gives CASNRDRVTDTQYF.

This rearrangement joins TRBV5-1 to TRBJ1-1; no clear D. The CDR3 spans 17 residues. Looked up from germline, CDR1 is SGHRS and CDR2 is YFSETQ. Trimming took off 0 bases at V and 2 bases at J, with 17 bases between the two ends. CDR3: CASSLAYGPGGNTEAFF. The CDR3 region has the DNA TGCGCCAGCAGCTTGGCCTACGGGCCAGGAGGCAACACTGAAGCTTTCTTT.

The rearrangement joins TRBV4-1 to TRBJ2-1; no clear D. Germline CDR1 and CDR2: MGHRA and YSYEKL. The CDR3 is made up of 13 amino acids. Trimming cost V 1 base and J 8 bases, with 9 bases left between them. The CDR3 sequence: CASSQGQGDEQFF. As DNA, the CDR3 is TGCGCCAGCAGCCAAGGGCAAGGAGATGAGCAGTTCTTC.

This sequence joins TRBV6-6 and TRBJ2-7; 9 bases fit TRBD2. The ends lost 6 bases at V and 6 bases at J; junction bases unmatched: 9. The CDR3 consists of 14 residues. Germline values: CDR1 MNHNY, CDR2 SVGAGI (reference sequence). CDR3 DNA sequence: TGTGCCAGCAGGGAGAGCGGGAGGTTGGTCGAGCAGTACTTC. This encodes CASRESGRLVEQYF.

The chain joins TRBV9 to TRBJ2-2; the D gene is possibly TRBD2 (6 bases). Looked up from germline, CDR1 is SGDLS and CDR2 is YYNGEE. This CDR3 comprises 14 residues. The ends were cut back, 7 bases at V and 3 bases at J, with 13 bases in the middle. As DNA, the CDR3 is TGTGCCAGCGGCGATAGCGGTTACACCGGGGAGCTGTTTTTT. Residues: CASGDSGYTGELFF.

This chain joins TRBV7-9 and TRBJ1-1; maybe TRBD1 (6 bases). The CDR3 sequence is 15 residues long. Germline CDR1 and CDR2: SEHNR and FQNEAQ (reference sequence). With 3 bases removed from V and 2 bases from J, the gap between germline ends came to 13 bases. CDR3 DNA sequence: TGTGCCAGCAGCTTCTACAGGGACCTAAACACTGAAGCTTTCTTT. This encodes CASSFYRDLNTEAFF.